This T cell receptor beta chain was profiled in a study of long-term antiretroviral therapy in people with HIV. At survey level, the immunoSEQ assay was run in its v3.0 version. A per-sample goal of about 35,000-50,000 T-cell genomes was targeted by sequencing. Clones were read by immunoSEQ multiplex PCR, and TCRdb kept only the in-frame ones, dropping some. In the table there are 16,000 or so clones, 77% of which are singletons. V lost 3 bases, J lost 9 bases, and 15 bases lay in between. The CDR3 sequence is 13 residues long. CDR1 and CDR2 (germline): KGHSH, LQKENI. V and J are TRBV18 and TRBJ2-7; tentatively, D is TRBD1 or TRBD2 (6 bases each). Sequenced here: unsorted PBMCs, sampled approximately 2.2 years before starting antiretroviral therapy. This TCR came from a young man with HIV. CDR3 DNA: TGTGCCAGCTCACCGCCGGGGGCGACAGGGCAGTACTTC. Translated, it gives CASSPPGATGQYF.